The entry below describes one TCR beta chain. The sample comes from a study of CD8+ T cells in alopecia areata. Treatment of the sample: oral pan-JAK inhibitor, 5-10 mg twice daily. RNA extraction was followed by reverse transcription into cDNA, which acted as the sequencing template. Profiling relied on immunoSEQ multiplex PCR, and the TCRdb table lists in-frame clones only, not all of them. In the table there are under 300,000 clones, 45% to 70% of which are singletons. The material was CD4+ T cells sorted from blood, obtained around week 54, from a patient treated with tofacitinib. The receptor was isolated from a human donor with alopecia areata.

The CDR3: CAISESLQGYNEQFF. CDR3 sequence (DNA): TGTGCCATCAGTGAGTCTCTCCAGGGGTACAATGAGCAGTTCTTC. The V and J genes are TRBV10-3 and TRBJ2-1, with D possibly TRBD1 on 6 matching bases. Trimming removed 0 bases at V and 4 bases at J, with 10 bases between. The CDR3 loop spans 15 amino acids. Germline CDR1 and CDR2: ENHRY and SYGVKD.